This TCR beta chain is drawn from a study of Ad26.COV2.S vaccination and SARS-CoV-2 variants (dated by TCRdb to 2020 to 2022). Turning to the overall study: Donors in the vaccine arm were drawn from COV1001, a phase I-IIa trial of Ad26.COV2.S in healthy adults that was multicentre, randomized, double-blind and placebo-controlled. Ad26.COV2.S was administered intramuscularly at a dose of 5x10^10 or 1x10^11 viral particles, either as one shot or as two shots given 56 days apart. Sequencing of the TCRbeta repertoire served to evaluate the specificity and breadth of SARS-CoV-2-reactive T cell receptors following Ad26.COV2.S vaccination. The TCR-sequenced set comprised about 30 samples: some 19 Ad26.COV2.S vaccine recipients, 5 placebo recipients and 8 SARS-CoV-2 convalescent individuals. Participants in the trial were split at random into five groups of five each, receiving low-dose or high-dose Ad26.COV2.S once or twice, or else placebo on both occasions. Blinding of investigators to trial group allocation was maintained during experiments and outcome assessment. General study outcomes and caveats: Non-spike TCR breadth was comparable between vaccine and placebo recipients, consistent with the vaccine containing only spike. Higher spike-specific TCR breadth was observed in Ad26.COV2.S recipients than in placebo recipients (P = 0.0014). The study lacked the statistical power to compare responses across vaccine doses or regimens. According to the authors, total T cell responses may have been underestimated by the TCR breadth and depth analyses. After vaccination, substantial breadth of spike-specific CD8+ and CD4+ T cell responses was reported.

This clone was seen a handful of times. Its antigen is still unknown. Base qualities are not at hand, and no much larger clone is one base apart. The immunoSEQ Assay was used to sequence TCRbeta CDR3 regions. After extraction, genomic DNA underwent amplification by bias-controlled multiplex PCR, followed by high-throughput sequencing. The paper's data handling went like this. Collapsing and filtering of sequences were performed to quantify the absolute abundance of each unique TCRbeta CDR3 region. Usable DNA was measured by amplifying reference genes present in all nucleated cells, and TCRbeta template counts were normalized to that usable DNA to estimate T cell fraction. Repertoire TCRs were annotated as SARS-CoV-2-specific by exact matching of V gene, CDR3 amino acid sequence and J gene to a known reactive TCR set. The reference SARS-CoV-2 TCR set was obtained from MIRA and was filtered for enrichment in COVID-19-positive ImmuneCODE repertoires, whereby public or cross-reactive TCRs were removed. Based on the MIRA antigens, annotated TCRs were further analysed at the level of specific ORF or position within ORF. Depth was the summed frequency of annotated unique rearrangements, while breadth was defined as annotated unique rearrangements over total unique productive rearrangements. TCR breadth was compared between groups using two-sided Wilcoxon rank-sum tests. What TCRdb holds here is the immuneACCESS table cut down to in-frame rearrangements. Part of the clones is not present; checked against another copy, under half of the missing clones reflect an unresolved V gene, and the others are unexplained. V and J calls and clone size come straight from that table; D and trimming were deduced from the DNA. A total of around 450,000 clones appear in this sample, 85% to 90% of them only once. In total, the top ten clones hold about 2.5% of the sample.

The germline V gene supplies CDR1 SGHTA and CDR2 FQGNSA. Counted from cysteine to phenylalanine, this CDR3 has 12 amino acids. Just the 36-base CDR3 DNA is kept, in frame starting at base 1. V drops 4 bases and J drops 1 base, leaving 5 bases in between. Interpreted using the paper, the treatment or condition label stands for: about 20 received Ad26.COV2.S at low or high dose, single or two shots; several received placebo; per-sample allocation not given. For vaccine and placebo recipients, repertoires were sequenced using samples collected on day 63 after the first injection. Cohort 1b enrolled about two dozen adults aged 18-55 years at a single site in Boston, USA, between 29 July and 7 August 2020. Ad26.COV2.S was a replication-incompetent adenovirus type 26 vector that expressed a prefusion-stabilized SARS-CoV-2 spike protein derived from the original Wuhan strain.

The receptor comes from a person between 18 and 60 years old who received the Ad26.COV2.S COVID-19 vaccine or a placebo. Rearrangement joined TRBV7-2 to TRBJ2-7; no confident D gene assignment can be made. The source material was peripheral blood, sampled in a trial of Ad26.COV2.S vaccine versus placebo. The CDR3 region: CASSSNSYEQYF. The nucleotide sequence reads as follows: TGTGCCAGCAGCTCCAATTCCTACGAGCAGTACTTC.